Below, 11 T cell receptor beta chains from the same sample are listed, as sequenced in a study of T cells in Graves' hyperthyroidism and ophthalmopathy. TCR beta CDR3 regions were amplified from RNA. HTBI primers drove first-round RT-PCR of the TCR CDR3. TCRdb processed the multiplex PCR reads anew with MiXCR; each CDR3 protein has one entry. There are about 700,000 distinct CDR3 sequences in the sample; roughly 15% occur only once, and about 10% lies in the top ten. Input material: blood. Every receptor here comes from a woman under 30 with Graves' hyperthyroidism.

This clonotype showed up just a few times. This chain uses TRBV5-5 with TRBJ2-2, with 14 nucleotides matching TRBD2. The CDR3 is 16 residues long. Per the germline V gene, CDR1 is SGHKS and CDR2 is YYEKEE (reference sequence). V shed 4 bases, J shed 6 bases, and the junction held 5 bases outside the gene matches. DNA for the CDR3: TGTGCCAGCAGCGTGGGACTAGCGGGAGTCCCCGGGGAGCTGTTTTTT. Amino acids: CASSVGLAGVPGELFF.

The chain employs TRBV9 and TRBJ2-2, with D perhaps matching TRBD1 or TRBD2 (6 bases each). Germline assignment: CDR1 SGDLS and CDR2 YYNGEE. The V end was cut by 5 bases, the J end by 0 bases, with 14 bases between. The CDR3 loop spans 16 amino acids. In DNA, the CDR3 is TGTGCCAGCAGTGGAAAGGGGGGCGCGAACACCGGGGAGCTGTTTTTT. This sequence encodes CASSGKGGANTGELFF.

This clonotype has at least ten counts. V and J are TRBV30 and TRBJ1-3; a possible D gene is TRBD1 (5 bases). Germline V lookup: CDR1 GTSNPN, CDR2 SVGIG (reference sequence). V lost 6 bases to trimming and J lost 7 bases, with 16 bases between them. The CDR3 has 13 residues. CDR3 loop: CACSRTLRNTIYF. In DNA form, the CDR3 reads TGTGCCTGTTCTCGGACACTCCGTAACACCATATATTTT.

This sequence joins TRBV9 and TRBJ2-7; D unclear. The V end was cut by 0 bases, the J end by 0 bases, with 7 bases between. CDR3 size: 14 residues. CDR1 and CDR2 (germline): SGDLS, YYNGEE. The CDR3 reads CASSVEWGSYEQYF. The CDR3 DNA follows: TGTGCCAGCAGCGTAGAGTGGGGCTCCTACGAGCAGTACTTC.

This clonotype was counted many times. The V call is TRBV7-2, the J call TRBJ2-1; D unresolved. The CDR3 consists of 12 residues. V was pared by 3 bases and J by 7 bases, with 7 bases between. CDR1 SGHTA and CDR2 FQGNSA come from the germline V gene. The CDR3 here is CASSLGRNEQFF. Written as DNA, the CDR3 is TGTGCCAGCAGCTTGGGTCGTAATGAGCAGTTCTTC.

This clonotype has at least ten counts. The chain carries TRBV27 and TRBJ2-7; 8 positions match TRBD1. This CDR3 is 16 amino acids long. CDR1 and CDR2 from the germline V gene are MNHEY and SMNVEV (reference sequence). Trimming cost V 2 bases and J 1 base; bases outside gene matches: 7. CDR3 residues: CASSLAMGQASYEQYF. CDR3 bases: TGTGCCAGCAGTTTAGCGATGGGACAGGCATCCTACGAGCAGTACTTC.

V usage is TRBV12-3 or TRBV12-4 and J usage is TRBJ1-1, with TRBD1 matching 10 bases. J gave up 1 base and V 6 bases, and 2 bases lay outside the gene matches. This CDR3 is 14 amino acids long. The CDR3 spells CASRGTGENTEAFF. CDR3 nucleotide sequence: TGTGCCAGCAGAGGGACAGGGGAGAACACTGAAGCTTTCTTT.

This clonotype was seen more than once but under ten times. The rearrangement links TRBV7-9 to TRBJ2-7; unclear D gene. The CDR3 consists of 13 residues. Trimming took 3 bases from V and 3 from J, leaving 9 bases between them. Germline V gene lookup returns CDR1 SEHNR and CDR2 FQNEAQ (reference sequence). This CDR3 reads CASSFTVNYEQYF. CDR3 bases: TGTGCCAGCAGCTTTACAGTGAACTACGAGCAGTACTTC.

This clonotype was recorded many times. The chain has TRBV7-9 and TRBJ2-7, with D hard to call. The CDR3 is 14 residues long. CDR1 is SEHNR, CDR2 FQNEAQ, per germline (reference sequence). Trimming pared 6 bases from V and 3 bases from J, leaving 15 bases between. The CDR3 protein is CASSGVRVRYEQYF. The CDR3 DNA sequence: TGTGCCAGCAGTGGCGTGCGAGTCCGCTACGAGCAGTACTTC.

Here the CDR3 reads CASSLYRGNYGYTF. In DNA, the CDR3 is TGTGCCAGCAGCTTGTATAGAGGAAACTATGGCTACACCTTC. The chain uses TRBV5-6 and TRBJ1-2; the D is unclear. Germline V gene sequence: CDR1 SGHDT, CDR2 YYEEEE. The CDR3 loop spans 14 amino acids. Between the trimmed V and J ends, which lost 1 base and 2 bases, there was a span of 9 bases.

This clonotype occurred a few times. Germline and junction disagree at one end, which may indicate a read error. The chain uses TRBV24-1 and TRBJ1-1; a possible D gene is TRBD1 (6 bases). Germline CDR1 reads KGHDR; CDR2 reads SFDVKD. The CDR3 consists of 13 residues. The DNA of the CDR3 is TGTGCCACCAGTGATCAGGGACACACCGAAGCTTTCTTT. Its translation is CATSDQGHTEAFF.